These 3 T cell receptor beta chains came from one sample sequenced in a study of shared clonotypes between healthy human individuals. Clones were sequenced by immunoSEQ multiplex PCR, and TCRdb holds only the in-frame ones, with some missing. The sample shows some 2.4 million clones, 93% of them seen only once. The sample taken for sequencing was naive CD4+ T cells from PBMCs. Subset: CD45RA+ positively selected. These receptors came from a man between 18 and 35 years old in good health. Some clones in this sample may be carry-over from other donors' samples.

V usage is TRBV7-9 and J usage is TRBJ1-4, with TRBD1 matching 7 bases. V shed 5 bases, J shed 1 base, and the junction held 7 bases outside the gene matches. Per germline, CDR1 SEHNR and CDR2 FQNEAQ (reference sequence). There are 16 residues in the CDR3. The CDR3 bases are TGTGCCAGCAGCCACGACAGGGAAAGAACTAATGAAAAACTGTTTTTT. Translated, it gives CASSHDRERTNEKLFF.

The CDR3 protein is CASSLAGREQFF. The CDR3 nucleotides read TGTGCCAGCAGCTTGGCGGGGCGTGAGCAGTTCTTC. The V call is TRBV11-1, the J call TRBJ2-1; a possible D gene is TRBD2 (6 bases). In germline, CDR1 is SGHAT, CDR2 FQDESV (reference sequence). CDR3 size: 12 residues. V shed 3 bases and J shed 9 bases, with 9 bases lying between them.

J is TRBJ1-5 and V is TRBV28; maybe TRBD1 (5 bases). There are 14 residues in the CDR3. From germline, CDR1 is MDHEN and CDR2 SYDVKM. V gave up 5 bases and J gave up 6 bases, with 14 bases separating them. The CDR3 nucleotides are TGTGCCAGCAGTGCCTGGGGCGGTTTTCAGCCCCAGCATTTT. Encoded protein: CASSAWGGFQPQHF.